The T cell receptor (beta chain) under discussion was sequenced for a study of CD8 T cells in ankylosing spondylitis. Concerning this clonotype itself: The antigen is undetermined.

Germline assignment: CDR1 DFQATT and CDR2 SNEGSKA (reference sequence). This CDR3 is 12 amino acids long. V lost 0 bases and J lost 3, with 6 bases in between. Libraries for TCR beta were made by quantitative 5'-RACE with molecular barcodes. TCRdb re-called the 5' RACE reads with MiXCR, one entry per CDR3 protein. The sample lists about 360,000 distinct CDR3 sequences, 20% to 25% occurring once. Study-wide points: A TCR beta motif made of under 10 highly homologous variants seemed typical of ankylosing spondylitis blood. Matched synovial fluid from ankylosing spondylitis patients was reported to be enriched for disease-linked clones.

V gene TRBV20-1 combines with J gene TRBJ2-7, with D unresolved. The sequence derives from a male donor with ankylosing spondylitis or in good health (not recorded which). Sequenced sample: blood, either unsorted or a sorted T cell fraction (not recorded which). The CDR3 protein is CSARETDYEQYF. CDR3 bases: TGCAGTGCTAGAGAGACGGACTACGAGCAGTACTTC.